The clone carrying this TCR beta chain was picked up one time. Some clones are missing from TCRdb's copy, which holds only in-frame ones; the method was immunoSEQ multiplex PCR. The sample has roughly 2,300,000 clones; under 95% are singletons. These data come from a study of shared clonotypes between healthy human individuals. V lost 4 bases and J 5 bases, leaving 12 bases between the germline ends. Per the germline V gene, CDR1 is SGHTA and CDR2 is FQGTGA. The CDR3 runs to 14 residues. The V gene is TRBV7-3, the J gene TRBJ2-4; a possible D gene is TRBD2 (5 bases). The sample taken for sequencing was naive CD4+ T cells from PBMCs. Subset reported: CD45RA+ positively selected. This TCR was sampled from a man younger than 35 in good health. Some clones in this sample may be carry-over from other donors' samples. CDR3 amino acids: CASSSGSGQNIQYF. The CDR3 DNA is TGTGCCAGCAGCTCTGGGAGCGGTCAAAACATTCAGTACTTC.